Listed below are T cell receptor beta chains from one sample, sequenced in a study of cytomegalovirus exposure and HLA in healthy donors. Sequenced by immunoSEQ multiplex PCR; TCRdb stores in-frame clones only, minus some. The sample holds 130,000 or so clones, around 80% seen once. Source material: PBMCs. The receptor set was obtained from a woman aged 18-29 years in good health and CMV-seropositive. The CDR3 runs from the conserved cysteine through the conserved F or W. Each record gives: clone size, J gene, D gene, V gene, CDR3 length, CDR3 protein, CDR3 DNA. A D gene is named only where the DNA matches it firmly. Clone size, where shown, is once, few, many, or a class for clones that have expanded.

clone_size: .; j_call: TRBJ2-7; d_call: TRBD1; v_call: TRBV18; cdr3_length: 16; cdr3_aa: CASSPTVGQASYEQYF; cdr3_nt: TGTGCCAGCTCGCCAACAGTAGGACAGGCCTCCTACGAGCAGTACTTC
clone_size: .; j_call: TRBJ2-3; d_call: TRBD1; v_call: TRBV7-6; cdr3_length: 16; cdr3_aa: CASSRPQGLMTDTQYF; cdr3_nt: TGTGCCAGCAGCCGTCCACAGGGGCTGATGACAGATACGCAGTATTTT
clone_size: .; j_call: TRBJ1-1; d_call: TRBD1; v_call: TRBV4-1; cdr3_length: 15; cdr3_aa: CASSPLDRGGTEAFF; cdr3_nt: TGCGCCAGCAGCCCCCTGGACAGGGGTGGCACTGAAGCTTTCTTT
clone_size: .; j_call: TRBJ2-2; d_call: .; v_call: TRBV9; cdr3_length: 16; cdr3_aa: CASSVAGAKNTGELFF; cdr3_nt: TGTGCCAGCAGCGTAGCAGGGGCGAAGAACACCGGGGAGCTGTTTTTT
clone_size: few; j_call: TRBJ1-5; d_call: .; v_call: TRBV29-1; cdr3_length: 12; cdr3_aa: CSVGQLDQPQHF; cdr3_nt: TGCAGCGTCGGACAGCTTGATCAGCCCCAGCATTTT
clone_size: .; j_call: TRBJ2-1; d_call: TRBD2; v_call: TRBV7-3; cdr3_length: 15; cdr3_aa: CASSPGTSGNNEQFF; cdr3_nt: TGTGCCAGCAGTCCCGGGACTAGCGGGAACAATGAGCAGTTCTTC
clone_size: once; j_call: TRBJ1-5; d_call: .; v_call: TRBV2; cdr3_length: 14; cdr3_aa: CASSEAQGDQPQHF; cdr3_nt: TGTGCCAGCAGTGAAGCACAGGGTGATCAGCCCCAGCATTTT
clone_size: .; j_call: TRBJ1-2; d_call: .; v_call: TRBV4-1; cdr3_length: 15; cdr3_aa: CASSQGGEGVVGYTF; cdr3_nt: TGCGCCAGCAGCCAAGGGGGGGAGGGGGTAGTTGGCTACACCTTC
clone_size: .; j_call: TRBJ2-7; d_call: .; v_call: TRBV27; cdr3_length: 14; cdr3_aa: CASSAPGGQWEQYF; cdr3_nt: TGTGCCAGCAGTGCCCCAGGGGGGCAGTGGGAGCAGTACTTC
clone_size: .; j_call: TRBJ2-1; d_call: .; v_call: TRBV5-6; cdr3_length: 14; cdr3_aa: CASSSLSSYNEQFF; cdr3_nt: TGTGCCAGCAGCTCCTTGAGCTCCTACAATGAGCAGTTCTTC
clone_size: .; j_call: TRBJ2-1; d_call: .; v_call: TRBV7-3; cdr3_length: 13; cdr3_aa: CASSIPPGNEQFF; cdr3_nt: TGTGCCAGCAGCATACCTCCCGGCAATGAGCAGTTCTTC
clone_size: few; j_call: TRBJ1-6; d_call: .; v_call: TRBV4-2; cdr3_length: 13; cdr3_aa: CASRRGDDSPLHF; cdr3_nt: TGTGCCAGCAGGCGCGGGGACGATTCACCCCTCCACTTT
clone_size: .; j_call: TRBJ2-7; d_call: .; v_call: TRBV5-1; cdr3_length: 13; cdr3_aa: CASSPDSAWEQYF; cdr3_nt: TGCGCCAGCAGCCCCGACAGTGCATGGGAGCAGTACTTC
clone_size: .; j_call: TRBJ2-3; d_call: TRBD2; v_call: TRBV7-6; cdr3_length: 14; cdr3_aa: CASSLGGGADTQYF; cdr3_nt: TGTGCCAGCAGCTTAGGCGGGGGGGCAGATACGCAGTATTTT
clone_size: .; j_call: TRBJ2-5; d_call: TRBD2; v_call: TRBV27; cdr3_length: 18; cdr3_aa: CASRSWIAGGGQSETQYF; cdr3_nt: TGTGCCAGCAGGAGTTGGATAGCGGGGGGTGGACAGTCGGAGACCCAGTACTTC
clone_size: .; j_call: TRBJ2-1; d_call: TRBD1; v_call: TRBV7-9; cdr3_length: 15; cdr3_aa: CASSFRTPRGPEQFF; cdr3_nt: TGTGCCAGCAGCTTCCGGACCCCCAGGGGGCCTGAGCAGTTCTTC
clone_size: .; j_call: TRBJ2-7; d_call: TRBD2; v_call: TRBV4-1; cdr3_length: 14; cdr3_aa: CASSLTSGSYEQYF; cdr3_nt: TGCGCCAGCAGCCTGACTAGCGGGAGCTACGAGCAGTACTTC
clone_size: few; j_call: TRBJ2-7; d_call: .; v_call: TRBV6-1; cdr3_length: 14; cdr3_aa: CATLDSNRNYEQYF; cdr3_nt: TGTGCCACCCTGGACAGCAACAGGAACTACGAGCAGTACTTC
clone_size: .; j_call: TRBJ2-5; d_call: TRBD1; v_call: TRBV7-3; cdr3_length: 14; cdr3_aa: CASSLTGFRETQYF; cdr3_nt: TGTGCCAGCAGCCTGACAGGGTTTCGAGAGACCCAGTACTTC
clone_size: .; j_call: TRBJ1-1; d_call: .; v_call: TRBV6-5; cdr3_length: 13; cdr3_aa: CASSYIGGTEAFF; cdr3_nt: TGTGCCAGCAGTTACATTGGGGGGACCGAAGCCTTCTTT
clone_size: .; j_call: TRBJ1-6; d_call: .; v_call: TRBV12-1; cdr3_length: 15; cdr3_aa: CASSPLQGLNSPLHF; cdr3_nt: TGTGCCAGCAGCCCCCTTCAGGGGCTGAATTCACCCCTCCACTTT
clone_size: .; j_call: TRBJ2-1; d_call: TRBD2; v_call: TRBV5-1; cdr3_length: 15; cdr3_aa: CASSSTSGSYNEQFF; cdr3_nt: TGCGCCAGCAGCTCGACTAGCGGCTCCTACAATGAGCAGTTCTTC
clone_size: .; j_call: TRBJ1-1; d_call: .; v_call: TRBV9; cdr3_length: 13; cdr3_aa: CASTPLTGTEAFF; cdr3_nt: TGTGCCAGCACCCCCTTGACGGGGACTGAAGCTTTCTTT
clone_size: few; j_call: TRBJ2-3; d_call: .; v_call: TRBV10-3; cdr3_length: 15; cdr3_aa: CAISEMGGGPDTQYF; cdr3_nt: TGTGCCATCAGTGAGATGGGGGGGGGCCCGGATACGCAGTATTTT
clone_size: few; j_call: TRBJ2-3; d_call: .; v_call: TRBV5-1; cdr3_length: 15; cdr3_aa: CASSLGQDNTDTQYF; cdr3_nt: TGCGCCAGCAGCTTGGGACAGGATAATACAGATACGCAGTATTTT
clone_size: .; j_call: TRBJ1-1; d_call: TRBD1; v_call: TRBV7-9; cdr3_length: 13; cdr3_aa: CASSPTGGTEAFF; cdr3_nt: TGTGCCAGCAGCCCTACAGGGGGTACTGAAGCTTTCTTT
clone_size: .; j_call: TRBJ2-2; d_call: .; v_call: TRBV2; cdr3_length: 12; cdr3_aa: CATRWVAGELFF; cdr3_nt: TGTGCCACCCGTTGGGTGGCCGGGGAACTGTTTTTT
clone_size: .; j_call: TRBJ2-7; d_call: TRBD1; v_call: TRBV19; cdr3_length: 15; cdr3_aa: CASMRGQGTPYEQYF; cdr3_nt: TGTGCCAGTATGCGGGGACAGGGGACCCCCTACGAGCAGTACTTC
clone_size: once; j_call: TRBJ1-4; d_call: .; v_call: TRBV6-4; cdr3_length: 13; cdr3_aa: CASSDWNGEKLFF; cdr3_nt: TGTGCCAGCAGTGACTGGAACGGGGAAAAACTGTTTTTT
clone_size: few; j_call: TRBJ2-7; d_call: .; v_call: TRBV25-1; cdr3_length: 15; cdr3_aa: CASSGTAISSYEQYF; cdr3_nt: TGTGCCAGCAGTGGGACAGCGATTAGCTCCTACGAGCAGTACTTC
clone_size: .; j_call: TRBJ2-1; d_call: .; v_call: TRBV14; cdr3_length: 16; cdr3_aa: CASSQDRGGVYNEQFF; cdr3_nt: TGTGCCAGCAGCCAAGATAGGGGCGGGGTCTACAATGAGCAGTTCTTC
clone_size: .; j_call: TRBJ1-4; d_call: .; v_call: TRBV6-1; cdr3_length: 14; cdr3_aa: CASFSGATNEKLFF; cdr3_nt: TGTGCCAGCTTTTCGGGGGCAACTAATGAAAAACTGTTTTTT
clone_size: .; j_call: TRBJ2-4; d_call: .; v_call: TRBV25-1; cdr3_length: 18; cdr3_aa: CASSKSTRRGEPKNIQYF; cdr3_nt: TGTGCCAGCAGTAAATCCACACGGCGGGGAGAGCCCAAAAACATTCAGTACTTC
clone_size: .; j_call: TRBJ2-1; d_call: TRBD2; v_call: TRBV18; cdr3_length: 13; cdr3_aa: CASSGSGVNEQFF; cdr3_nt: TGTGCCAGCTCAGGTAGCGGGGTCAATGAGCAGTTCTTC
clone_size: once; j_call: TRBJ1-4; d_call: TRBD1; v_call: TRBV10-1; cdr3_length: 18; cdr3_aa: CASSEGPRKDRGREKLFF; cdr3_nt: TGCGCCAGCAGTGAGGGCCCCAGAAAGGACAGGGGGAGGGAAAAACTGTTTTTT
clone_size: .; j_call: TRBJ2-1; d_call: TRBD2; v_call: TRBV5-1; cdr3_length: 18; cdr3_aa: CASSVLPPSGDPEDEQFF; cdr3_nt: TGCGCCAGCAGCGTCTTACCGCCTAGCGGGGACCCGGAGGATGAGCAGTTCTTC
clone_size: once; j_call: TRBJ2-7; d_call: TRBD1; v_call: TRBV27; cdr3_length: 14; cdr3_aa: CASSNGTGYHEQYF; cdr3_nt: TGTGCCAGCAGTAACGGGACAGGGTACCACGAGCAGTACTTC
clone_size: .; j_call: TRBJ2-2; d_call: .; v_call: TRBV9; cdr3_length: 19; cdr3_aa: CASSVNVGLRGSNTGELFF; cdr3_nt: TGTGCCAGCAGCGTAAACGTCGGGTTGAGGGGGTCGAACACCGGGGAGCTGTTTTTT
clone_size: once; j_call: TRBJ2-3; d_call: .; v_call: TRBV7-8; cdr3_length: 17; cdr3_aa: CASSLAGAETITDTQYF; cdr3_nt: TGTGCCAGCAGCTTAGCGGGGGCGGAGACTATCACAGATACGCAGTATTTT
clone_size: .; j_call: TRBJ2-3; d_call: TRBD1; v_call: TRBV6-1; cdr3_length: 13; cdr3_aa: CASDRASTDTQYF; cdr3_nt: TGTGCCAGCGACAGGGCCAGCACAGATACGCAGTATTTT
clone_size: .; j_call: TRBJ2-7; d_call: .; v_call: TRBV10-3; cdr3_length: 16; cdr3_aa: CAISGAGRTPQVEQYF; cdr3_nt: TGTGCCATCAGTGGGGCAGGGCGGACACCTCAAGTCGAGCAGTACTTC
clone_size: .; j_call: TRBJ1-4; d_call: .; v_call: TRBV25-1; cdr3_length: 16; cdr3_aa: CASSEAGRTTREKLFF; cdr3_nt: TGTGCCAGCAGTGAGGCAGGGAGGACCACTAGGGAAAAACTGTTTTTT
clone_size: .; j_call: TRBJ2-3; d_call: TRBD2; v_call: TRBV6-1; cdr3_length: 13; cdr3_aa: CASCGGASDTQYF; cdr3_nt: TGTGCCTCGTGCGGGGGGGCCTCAGATACGCAGTATTTT
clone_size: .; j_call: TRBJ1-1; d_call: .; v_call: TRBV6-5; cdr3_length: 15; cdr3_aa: CASSYEFKIGTEAFF; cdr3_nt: TGTGCCAGCAGTTACGAGTTTAAGATCGGCACTGAAGCTTTCTTT
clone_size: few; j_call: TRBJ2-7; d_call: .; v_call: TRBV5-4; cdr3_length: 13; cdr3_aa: CASSLAGVWEWYF; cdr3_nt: TGTGCCAGCAGCTTGGCCGGGGTTTGGGAATGGTACTTC
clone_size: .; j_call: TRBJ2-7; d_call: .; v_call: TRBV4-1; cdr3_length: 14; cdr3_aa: CASSQVQGDYEQYF; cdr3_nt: TGCGCCAGCAGCCAAGTCCAAGGGGACTACGAGCAGTACTTC
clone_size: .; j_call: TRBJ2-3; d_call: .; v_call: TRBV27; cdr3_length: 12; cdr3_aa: CASSPPGSTQYF; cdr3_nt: TGTGCCAGCAGCCCTCCCGGGAGTACGCAGTATTTT
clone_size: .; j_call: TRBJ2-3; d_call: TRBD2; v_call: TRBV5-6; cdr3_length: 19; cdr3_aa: CASSTLGTSGDPSTDTQYF; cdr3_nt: TGTGCCAGCAGCACCCTTGGGACTAGCGGGGACCCTAGCACAGATACGCAGTATTTT
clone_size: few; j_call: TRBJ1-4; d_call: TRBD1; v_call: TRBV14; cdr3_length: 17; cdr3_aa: CASSQLGQGAFNEKLFF; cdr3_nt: TGTGCCAGCAGCCAATTGGGACAGGGGGCGTTCAATGAAAAACTGTTTTTT
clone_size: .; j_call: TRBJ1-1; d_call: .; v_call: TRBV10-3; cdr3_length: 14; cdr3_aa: CAISESMTATEAFF; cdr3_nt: TGTGCCATCAGTGAGTCGATGACAGCCACTGAAGCTTTCTTT
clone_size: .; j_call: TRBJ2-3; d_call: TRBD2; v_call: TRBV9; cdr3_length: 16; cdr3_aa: CASSVGLAGSIDTQYF; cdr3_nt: TGTGCCAGCAGCGTGGGACTAGCGGGGAGCATAGATACGCAGTATTTT
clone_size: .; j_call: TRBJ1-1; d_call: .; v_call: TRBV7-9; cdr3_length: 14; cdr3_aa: CSSSLVTQGSEAFF; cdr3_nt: TGTTCCAGCAGCTTAGTGACCCAGGGGTCTGAAGCTTTCTTT
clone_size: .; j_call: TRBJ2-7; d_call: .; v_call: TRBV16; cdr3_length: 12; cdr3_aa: CASSQAEGAQYF; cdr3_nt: TGTGCCAGCAGCCAAGCGGAGGGGGCGCAGTACTTC
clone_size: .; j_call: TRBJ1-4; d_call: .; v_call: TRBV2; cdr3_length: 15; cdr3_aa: CASRQGGPSNEKLFF; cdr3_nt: TGTGCCAGCAGGCAAGGGGGTCCGTCAAATGAAAAACTGTTTTTT
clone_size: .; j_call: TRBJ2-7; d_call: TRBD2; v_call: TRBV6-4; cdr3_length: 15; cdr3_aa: CASKRGLAGFYEQYF; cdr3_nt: TGTGCCAGCAAAAGGGGACTAGCGGGGTTCTACGAGCAGTACTTC
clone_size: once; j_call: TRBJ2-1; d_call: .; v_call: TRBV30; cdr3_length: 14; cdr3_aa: CAWSKGDSYNEQFF; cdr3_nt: TGTGCCTGGAGTAAAGGGGATTCCTACAATGAGCAGTTCTTC
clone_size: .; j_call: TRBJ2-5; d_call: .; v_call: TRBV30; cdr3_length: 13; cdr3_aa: CAFHRVLGETQYF; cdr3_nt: TGTGCCTTCCACAGGGTTTTGGGGGAGACCCAGTACTTC
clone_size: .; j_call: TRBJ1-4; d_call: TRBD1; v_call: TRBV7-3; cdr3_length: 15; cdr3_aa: CASSSTGTDNEKLFF; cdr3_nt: TGTGCCAGCAGCTCAACCGGGACAGATAATGAAAAACTGTTTTTT
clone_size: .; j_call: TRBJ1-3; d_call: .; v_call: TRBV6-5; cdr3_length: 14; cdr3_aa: CASRAGISGNTIYF; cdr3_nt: TGTGCCAGCAGAGCAGGGATTTCTGGAAACACCATATATTTT
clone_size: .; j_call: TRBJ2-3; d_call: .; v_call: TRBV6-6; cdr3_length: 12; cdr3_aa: CASSSLADTRYF; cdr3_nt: TGTGCCAGCAGTTCCTTGGCGGATACGCGGTATTTT